This entry describes one TCR beta chain. Its target antigen remains unknown. The input lacks base qualities; no much larger clone sits a single base away. The data are from a study of technical replicates of blood from a handful of donors (dated by TCRdb to 2016 to 2017). The germline V gene specifies SNHLY as CDR1 and FYNNEI as CDR2. From its cysteine to its phenylalanine, the CDR3 spans 15 amino acids. Only the CDR3 portion is preserved as DNA: 45 bases, with reading frame beginning at the first base. Trimming removed 3 bases from V and 2 bases from J, leaving 11 bases between the germline ends. The library was prepared using the immunoSEQ multiplex PCR assay. TCRdb stores this immuneACCESS table with in-frame sequences only. Part of the clones is absent; in the studies checked, under half of the shortfall reflects unresolved V genes, and no reason is known for the rest. A total of just over 15,000 clones appear in this sample, over 80% of them only once. The ten biggest clones cover around 13% of the sample.

The clonotype was recovered from a human donor in good health. This receptor chain uses TRBV2 and TRBJ1-5; there is no confident call for the D gene. Sequences were obtained from PBMCs. This receptor has the CDR3 CASSDESLGNQPQHF. The DNA reads TGTGCCAGCAGTGATGAGAGCTTAGGCAATCAGCCCCAGCATTTT.